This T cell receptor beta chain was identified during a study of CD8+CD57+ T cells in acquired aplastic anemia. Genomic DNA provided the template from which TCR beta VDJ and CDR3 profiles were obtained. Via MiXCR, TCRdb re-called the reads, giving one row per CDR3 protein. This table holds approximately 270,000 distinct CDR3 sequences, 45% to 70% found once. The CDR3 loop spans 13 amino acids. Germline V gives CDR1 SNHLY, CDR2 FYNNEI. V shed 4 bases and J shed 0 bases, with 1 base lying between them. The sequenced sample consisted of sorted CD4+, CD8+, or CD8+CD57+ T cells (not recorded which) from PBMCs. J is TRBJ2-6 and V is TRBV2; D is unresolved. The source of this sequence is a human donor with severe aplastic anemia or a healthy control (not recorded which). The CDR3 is CASSGSGANVLTF. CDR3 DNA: TGTGCCAGCAGTGGCTCTGGGGCCAACGTCCTGACTTTC.